The 29 T cell receptor beta chains below come from one sample, sequenced in a study of blood T cells in healthy people across ages. A second PCR, run for roughly 7 to 12 cycles, used a sample-barcoded 5' primer plus a J-beta primer mix. TCRdb analysed the 5' RACE reads with MiXCR anew, one entry per CDR3 protein. The sample consists of approximately 940,000 distinct CDR3 sequences, around 49% of them appearing once. Sequencing used blood. These receptors all come from a man in his thirties or forties in good health.

The chain uses TRBV6-5 and TRBJ2-7; 9 bases line up with TRBD1. Germline assignment: CDR1 MNHEY and CDR2 SVGAGI. Trimming took 2 bases from V and 4 from J; bases not matched to a gene: 3. This CDR3 spans 14 amino acids. The chain's CDR3 is CASSYNRGPYEQYF. Here the CDR3 DNA reads TGTGCCAGCAGTTACAACAGGGGGCCTTACGAGCAGTACTTC.

This clonotype has at least ten counts. This chain uses TRBV6-2 or TRBV6-3 with TRBJ2-7; 11 nucleotides agree with TRBD1. V lost 6 bases to trimming and J lost 6 bases; unmatched junction nucleotides: 10. The germline CDR1 and CDR2 sequences are MNHEY and SVGEGT. The CDR3 is 15 residues long. CDR3 DNA sequence: TGTGCCAGCAGGACCCCGGGACAGGGGGTATTCGAGCAGTACTTC. Translation gives CASRTPGQGVFEQYF.

This clonotype was found a few times. CDR3 amino acids: CSVEPGLGGEQYF. The CDR3, as DNA: TGCAGCGTTGAACCCGGGTTAGGAGGCGAGCAGTACTTC. The rearrangement joins TRBV29-1 to TRBJ2-7, with a possible D match to TRBD2 (5 bases). Germline V lookup: CDR1 SQVTM, CDR2 ANQGSEA. The length of the CDR3 is 13 residues. With 2 bases removed from V and 6 bases from J, the gap between germline ends came to 14 bases.

This sequence joins TRBV5-1 and TRBJ2-2; D is uncertain. CDR1 is SGHRS and CDR2 is YFSETQ in the germline V gene. The CDR3 contains 18 residues. V was pared by 0 bases and J by 0 bases, with 15 bases between. The CDR3 bases are TGCGCCAGCAGCTTGGTCCTCCTGGGCGAAACGAACACCGGGGAGCTGTTTTTT. Translating it yields CASSLVLLGETNTGELFF.

On this clonotype itself: The junction does not match germline at one end; this may be a read error. CDR3 residues: CSVKIPFSGGSTNTQYF. The DNA of the CDR3 is TGCAGCGTAAAAATACCTTTTAGCGGAGGAAGCACAAATACGCAGTATTTT. The chain couples TRBV29-1 to TRBJ2-3; perhaps TRBD2 as D (6 bases). Per the germline V gene, CDR1 is SQVTM and CDR2 is ANQGSEA. There are 17 residues in the CDR3.

This sequence joins TRBV7-2 and TRBJ2-3; 8 nucleotides align to TRBD1. From germline, CDR1 is SGHTA and CDR2 FQGNSA. V lost 3 bases to trimming and J lost 2 bases; unmatched junction nucleotides: 4. The CDR3 runs to 15 residues. CDR3 protein: CASSFLRGLTDTQYF. CDR3 DNA sequence: TGTGCCAGCAGCTTCCTCAGGGGGCTCACAGATACGCAGTATTTT.

This clonotype was recorded many times. The chain joins TRBV20-1 to TRBJ1-5, with TRBD1 as a possible D gene (6 bases). The CDR3 extends over 14 amino acids. Trimming took off 6 bases at V and 0 bases at J, with 12 bases between the two ends. Germline V lookup: CDR1 DFQATT, CDR2 SNEGSKA (reference sequence). CDR3 in amino acids: CSARPGDSNQPQHF. DNA of the CDR3: TGCAGTGCCAGACCAGGGGATAGCAATCAGCCCCAGCATTTT.

In regard to this clonotype: Mismatch with germline at one junction end may stem from a read error. The V call is TRBV7-2, the J call TRBJ2-5, with D maybe TRBD2 (7 bases). The CDR3 runs 15 residues. Germline values: CDR1 SGHTA, CDR2 FQGNSA. The CDR3 sequence: CASSSSAGAHNEQYF. Here the CDR3 DNA reads TGCGCCAGCAGCTCAAGCGCGGGGGCCCACAATGAGCAGTACTTC.

This clonotype was seen a handful of times. The V gene is TRBV4-1, the J gene TRBJ1-2; D remains unclear. Trimming shortened V by 0 bases and J by 4 bases, and 12 bases separated the two germline ends. Looked up from germline, CDR1 is MGHRA and CDR2 is YSYEKL. The CDR3 has 15 amino acids. CDR3: CASSQEPRVGYGYTF. DNA for the CDR3: TGCGCCAGCAGCCAAGAACCCCGGGTGGGCTATGGCTACACCTTC.

In this sample, this clonotype turned up a few times. This chain connects TRBV6-4 to TRBJ2-1; 10 bases agree with TRBD2. Germline CDR1 is MRHNA and CDR2 is SNTAGT. The CDR3 totals 15 residues. Trimming at V came to 4 bases and at J to 5 bases, leaving 5 bases not matched to a gene. The CDR3, as DNA: TGTGCCAGCAGTGCAGGAGCGGGGGGGAACAATGAGCAGTTCTTC. It encodes CASSAGAGGNNEQFF.

This rearrangement joins TRBV7-9 to TRBJ1-2, with D tentatively TRBD1 (6 bases). The V gene's germline CDR1 is SEHNR and CDR2 FQNEAQ (reference sequence). The CDR3 has 15 amino acids. Trimming removed 3 bases from V and 4 bases from J, with 15 bases in between. The CDR3 sequence: CASSLNRAPIYGYTF. The CDR3 nucleotides read TGTGCCAGCAGCTTGAACAGGGCCCCCATCTATGGCTACACCTTC.

V gene TRBV6-2 or TRBV6-3 combines with J gene TRBJ2-7; 7 nucleotides agree with TRBD1. The CDR3 consists of 14 residues. Germline V gene sequence: CDR1 MNHEY, CDR2 SVGEGT. Germline trimming cut 1 base from V and 2 bases from J; bases unmatched to any gene: 2. The CDR3 DNA reads as TGTGCCAGCAGTTACTACAGGGGAACCTACGAGCAGTACTTC. Amino acids: CASSYYRGTYEQYF.

This rearrangement joins TRBV4-1 to TRBJ2-5, with TRBD2 as a possible D gene (5 bases). Germline assignment: CDR1 MGHRA and CDR2 YSYEKL. V was trimmed by 7 bases and J by 5 bases, leaving 17 bases between them. The CDR3 length is 14 residues. The CDR3 DNA reads TGCGCCAGCATCCCCTTAGGAGGTGCGGAGACCCAGTACTTC. This encodes CASIPLGGAETQYF.

A word on this clonotype: The junction differs from germline at one of its ends, possibly a read error. This chain links TRBV7-9 with TRBJ2-7; TRBD1 aligns across 8 bases. CDR1 and CDR2 (germline): SEHNR, FQNEAQ (reference sequence). This CDR3 comprises 14 residues. The CDR3 DNA reads TGTGCCGGCAGCCGGACAGGGAGCTCCTACGAGCAGTACTTC. Protein product: CAGSRTGSSYEQYF.

V and J are TRBV5-4 and TRBJ2-5, with TRBD1 matching 10 bases. V trimming: 4 bases; J trimming: 3 bases; junction bases outside the gene matches: 6. The CDR3 has 15 residues. Germline V gives CDR1 SGHNT, CDR2 YYREEE (reference sequence). The CDR3 reads CASSRPGQGEETQYF. The CDR3, as DNA: TGTGCCAGCAGCCGTCCCGGACAGGGGGAAGAGACCCAGTACTTC.

The V call is TRBV4-3, the J call TRBJ1-2; TRBD1 is a possible D gene (6 bases). Germline assignment: CDR1 LGHNA and CDR2 YSLEER. The CDR3 has 14 residues. Deletions cut 9 bases from V and 4 bases from J, with 18 bases between. The CDR3 protein is CASGTGRGIYGYTF. DNA for the CDR3: TGCGCCAGTGGCACGGGCAGGGGTATCTATGGCTACACCTTC.

J is TRBJ2-1 and V is TRBV5-1, with TRBD2 matching over 11 bases. J gave up 3 bases and V 4 bases, and 6 bases lay outside the gene matches. This CDR3 is built from 16 residues. Germline V gives CDR1 SGHRS, CDR2 YFSETQ. The CDR3 nucleotides are TGCGCCAGCAGCCGCCTACTAGCGGGGGACTACAATGAGCAGTTCTTC. Protein product: CASSRLLAGDYNEQFF.

V gene TRBV4-1 combines with J gene TRBJ1-4; 7 bases map to TRBD1. V shed 4 bases and J 2 bases; nucleotides not matched to a gene: 7. The CDR3 runs 16 residues. Germline lookup yields CDR1 MGHRA and CDR2 YSYEKL. CDR3 amino acids: CASSRVQGRTNEKLFF. In DNA, the CDR3 is TGCGCCAGCAGCCGAGTACAGGGGAGGACTAATGAAAAACTGTTTTTT.

The chain carries TRBV12-3 or TRBV12-4 and TRBJ1-5; the D is unclear. V was trimmed by 7 bases and J by 11 bases, leaving 12 bases between them. This CDR3 region has 11 residues. The CDR3 reads CASTSGQTQHF. The CDR3 DNA reads as TGTGCCAGCACCTCCGGCCAAACCCAGCATTTT.

This clonotype was seen a single time. The chain uses TRBV6-5 and TRBJ1-2; D perhaps matches TRBD1 (5 bases). The germline V gene has CDR1 MNHEY and CDR2 SVGAGI. V shed 8 bases and J shed 7 bases, with 20 bases lying between them. CDR3 length: 14 residues. CDR3 amino acids: CASGGMMVGGGYTF. The CDR3 DNA reads TGTGCCAGCGGGGGGATGATGGTGGGGGGTGGCTACACCTTC.

This rearrangement joins TRBV27 to TRBJ2-2, with 7 positions matching TRBD2. The CDR3 extends over 16 amino acids. Germline trimming cut 3 bases from V and 7 bases from J; bases unmatched to any gene: 11. CDR1 is MNHEY, CDR2 SMNVEV, per germline (reference sequence). The chain's CDR3 is CASSLRAGRAVGELFF. The CDR3 region has the DNA TGTGCCAGCAGTTTGAGAGCGGGGAGGGCGGTCGGGGAGCTGTTTTTT.

This chain connects TRBV4-1 to TRBJ2-1; D is uncertain. The CDR3 runs 14 residues. Trimming removed 1 base at V and 7 bases at J, with 11 bases between. CDR1 is MGHRA and CDR2 is YSYEKL in the germline V gene. The CDR3 protein is CASSQGLLGNEQFF. In DNA, the CDR3 is TGCGCCAGCAGCCAAGGACTGTTAGGGAATGAGCAGTTCTTC.

V is TRBV3-1 and J is TRBJ2-1; the match to TRBD2 covers 9 bases. Germline CDR1 and CDR2: LGHDT and YNNKEL (reference sequence). Trimming at V came to 4 bases and at J to 2 bases, leaving 6 bases not matched to a gene. The length of the CDR3 is 16 residues. The CDR3 loop reads CASSPQGTSPYNEQFF. The CDR3 nucleotides read TGTGCCAGCAGCCCTCAAGGGACTAGCCCCTACAATGAGCAGTTCTTC.

The rearrangement links TRBV4-2 to TRBJ2-1; 9 bases are shared with TRBD1. Germline CDR1 LGHNA, CDR2 YNFKEQ. The CDR3 contains 16 residues. The V segment lost 5 bases and the J segment 2 bases; nucleotides outside the gene matches: 7. The CDR3 bases are TGTGCCAGCAGCGCCCGGGACAGGGTCCCCTACAATGAGCAGTTCTTC. The encoded protein is CASSARDRVPYNEQFF.

This clonotype showed up just once. The junction departs from germline at one end; a sequencing error may be responsible. The chain joins TRBV4-2 to TRBJ1-2; D not resolved. The germline V gene encodes CDR1 LGHNA and CDR2 YNFKEQ. The CDR3 is made up of 15 amino acids. CDR3 DNA: TGTGCCAGCAGCCAAGATGCCGGTAGACCTGATGGCTTCACCTTC. This translates into CASSQDAGRPDGFTF.

The gene calls are TRBV10-3 and TRBJ2-3; 8 bases map to TRBD2. V trimming: 6 bases; J trimming: 4 bases; junction bases outside the gene matches: 0. The CDR3 is 12 residues long. Per germline, CDR1 ENHRY and CDR2 SYGVKD. As DNA, the CDR3 is TGTGCCATCAGCGGGGGGGCAGATACGCAGTATTTT. It translates to CAISGGADTQYF.

This clonotype was picked up a small number of times. The rearrangement links TRBV6-5 to TRBJ2-1; D is undetermined. Germline V gene lookup returns CDR1 MNHEY and CDR2 SVGAGI. The V gene lost 2 bases and the J gene lost 0 bases, with 5 bases spanning the gap. The CDR3 contains 14 residues. The CDR3 spells CASSYTGSYNEQFF. CDR3 sequence (DNA): TGTGCCAGCAGTTACACGGGCTCCTACAATGAGCAGTTCTTC.

This clonotype was seen a handful of times. This chain links TRBV24-1 with TRBJ2-1; the D is unclear. The germline gives CDR1 KGHDR, CDR2 SFDVKD. The CDR3 is 11 residues long. The germline V and J ends were trimmed by 11 bases and 3 bases, with 7 bases remaining between them. Here the CDR3 reads CAIGSYNEQFF. The CDR3 DNA is TGTGCCATAGGTAGCTACAATGAGCAGTTCTTC.

Only a few counts were recorded for this clonotype. A much more abundant neighbour one base away suggests this may be a read error. The chain joins TRBV29-1 to TRBJ2-7; 9 bases are shared with TRBD2. V shed 4 bases and J 7 bases; nucleotides not matched to a gene: 8. The CDR3 covers 13 residues. Germline V CDR1 and CDR2: SQVTM, ANQGSEA. The CDR3 region has the DNA TGCAGCGTTGCAGCGGGGGGTCACAATGAGCAGTACTTC. This codes for CSVAAGGHNEQYF.